The 11 T cell receptor beta chains in this list originate from one sample, sequenced in a study of vaccination and CD4 T cells after COVID-19. Cultured CD4+ T cell DNA underwent sequencing with the Oncomine TCR Beta short-read assay. TCRdb re-called the PCR reads with MiXCR, one entry per CDR3 protein. This sample carries approximately 21,000 distinct CDR3 sequences, 55% of them seen once, and the ten largest clones take about 9.9%. What these receptors recognize is not known. The sample's treatment: roughly 10-day PBMC culture with coronavirus spike peptide pools or control peptides (ViraFEST assay). The sample was CD4+ T cells from blood, cultured in vitro. The receptor source for this set is a human donor who had recovered from COVID-19.

The chain has TRBV7-8 and TRBJ2-1; 9 positions match TRBD2. V lost 5 bases and J lost 5; bases outside the gene matches: 4. Germline CDR1 and CDR2: SGHVS and FQNEAQ. This CDR3 spans 14 amino acids. CDR3 amino acids: CASSPQRGDNEQFF. The CDR3 DNA reads as TGTGCCAGCAGCCCCCAGCGGGGGGACAATGAGCAGTTCTTC.

V gene TRBV9 combines with J gene TRBJ1-6; D not resolved. CDR3 length: 15 residues. V lost 3 bases and J lost 6, with 13 bases in between. Germline V gene data show CDR1 as SGDLS and CDR2 as YYNGEE. CDR3 sequence reads: CASSGRRELNSPLHF. The CDR3 DNA follows: TGTGCCAGCAGCGGCCGACGGGAACTTAATTCACCCCTCCACTTT.

This clonotype was seen a few times. J is TRBJ1-2 and V is TRBV5-8; D might be TRBD1 (6 bases). The length of the CDR3 is 15 residues. V shed 5 bases and J shed 5 bases, with 19 bases lying between them. In germline, CDR1 is SGHTS, CDR2 YDEGEE. The CDR3 reads CASSEGRGRRYGYTF. CDR3 DNA sequence: TGTGCCAGCAGTGAGGGTCGGGGGCGGAGATATGGCTACACCTTC.

The J gene is TRBJ2-3, the V gene TRBV20-1; 7 nucleotides match TRBD2. V dropped 6 bases and J dropped 6; count of bases not matched to a gene: 12. Germline CDR1 reads DFQATT; CDR2 reads SNEGSKA (reference sequence). The length of the CDR3 is 14 residues. CDR3 loop: CSARVGRGRDTQYF. In DNA, the CDR3 is TGCAGTGCCCGCGTTGGGAGGGGCAGGGATACGCAGTATTTT.

This clonotype was picked up a small number of times. V and J are TRBV15 and TRBJ1-1; D unresolved. Germline loops: CDR1 LNHNV, CDR2 YYDKDF (reference sequence). Trimming stripped 4 bases from V and 5 bases from J, with 11 bases between. The CDR3 sequence is 13 residues long. Here the CDR3 reads CATSIVVETEAFF. CDR3 nucleotide sequence: TGTGCCACCAGCATCGTCGTGGAGACTGAAGCTTTCTTT.

The V and J genes are TRBV11-2 and TRBJ2-5; 14 positions agree with TRBD2. The CDR3 contains 17 residues. Trimming at V came to 0 bases and at J to 8 bases, leaving 8 bases not matched to a gene. Germline-derived CDR1 and CDR2 are SGHAT and FQNNGV. In nucleotides, the CDR3 is TGTGCCAGCAGCTTAGAAATGGGGACTAGCGGGAGAGACACCCAGTACTTC. This encodes CASSLEMGTSGRDTQYF.

The chain uses TRBV6-2 or TRBV6-3 and TRBJ2-3, with D tentatively TRBD2 (5 bases). Per the germline V gene, CDR1 is MNHEY and CDR2 is SVGEGT. The CDR3 spans 14 residues. V was cut by 5 bases and J by 0 bases, with 9 bases left in between. CDR3: CASSTQRSTDTQYF. In nucleotides, the CDR3 is TGTGCCAGCAGTACCCAGCGGAGCACAGATACGCAGTATTTT.

This clonotype turned up a few times. V gene TRBV6-2 or TRBV6-3 combines with J gene TRBJ2-4, with 8 nucleotides matching TRBD1. The J call may be wrong; the DNA end is better matched by TRBJ2-7. The CDR3 totals 15 residues. Germline V gene sequence: CDR1 MNHEY, CDR2 SVGEGT. In nucleotides, the CDR3 is TGTGCCAGCAGCCGAAACGGACAGGGCCGCTACGAGCAGTACTTC. Translating gives CASSRNGQGRYEQYF.

This clonotype was observed a handful of times. The chain employs TRBV7-3 and TRBJ2-1; D is possibly TRBD2 (5 bases). Germline V gives CDR1 SGHTA, CDR2 FQGTGA. V dropped 5 bases and J dropped 7 bases, with 12 bases sitting between them. The CDR3 covers 13 residues. The CDR3 protein is CASSPRGRNEQFF. The CDR3 DNA is TGTGCCAGCAGCCCTCGAGGGCGAAATGAGCAGTTCTTC.

This chain joins TRBV6-1 and TRBJ1-1; TRBD1 matches at 7 bases. This CDR3 has 15 residues. V was pared by 3 bases and J by 2 bases, with 6 bases of the junction left unmatched. The germline CDR1 and CDR2 sequences are MNHNS and SASEGT. CDR3 coding DNA: TGTGCCAGCAGTGAGACAGGGAGTGGTAACACTGAAGCTTTCTTT. Translation gives CASSETGSGNTEAFF.

The chain links TRBV6-1 to TRBJ1-2, with no clear D. CDR1 MNHNS and CDR2 SASEGT come from the germline V gene. This CDR3 spans 12 amino acids. V was clipped by 3 bases and J by 2 bases, with 4 bases between them. Here the CDR3 DNA reads TGTGCCAGCAGTGACCGAAACTATGGCTACACCTTC. Its protein is CASSDRNYGYTF.